These 19 T cell receptor beta chains were all obtained from the same sample, sequenced in a study of T cell responses to AZD1222 COVID-19 vaccine. Profiled with immunoSEQ multiplex PCR; TCRdb holds only in-frame clones, not every one. The sample consists of tens of thousands of clones, about 85% of them appearing once. This specimen was peripheral blood, taken on day 0 of AZD1222 vaccination. The receptors were gathered from an adult in good health.

This clone was found a few times. For the CDR3, the DNA is TGTGCCAGCAGCAACAGTAAGACAGGGGACTATGGCTACACCTTC. Translation: CASSNSKTGDYGYTF. V usage is TRBV7-8 and J usage is TRBJ1-2; TRBD1 aligns across 8 bases. The CDR3 length is 15 residues. V dropped 5 bases and J dropped 3; count of bases not matched to a gene: 8. From germline, CDR1 is SGHVS and CDR2 FQNEAQ.

The rearrangement uses TRBV6-5 and TRBJ2-1; no clear D gene. Germline V gene lookup returns CDR1 MNHEY and CDR2 SVGAGI. V lost 0 bases and J 0 bases, leaving 6 bases between the germline ends. CDR3 size: 15 residues. Here the CDR3 reads CASSYSANSYNEQFF. DNA for the CDR3: TGTGCCAGCAGTTACTCAGCCAACTCCTACAATGAGCAGTTCTTC.

The chain joins TRBV27 to TRBJ1-1; D gene ambiguous. Trimming pared 6 bases from V and 5 bases from J, leaving 13 bases between. Germline values: CDR1 MNHEY, CDR2 SMNVEV (reference sequence). The CDR3 length is 13 residues. The CDR3 nucleotides read TGTGCCAGCAGCCCCCTTGAGGTTACTGAAGCTTTCTTT. Translated, it gives CASSPLEVTEAFF.

V usage is TRBV7-3 and J usage is TRBJ2-2; a possible D gene is TRBD1 (5 bases). CDR3 length: 13 residues. Trimming cost V 3 bases and J 5 bases, with 7 bases left between them. The V gene's germline CDR1 is SGHTA and CDR2 FQGTGA. The CDR3 region is CASSFGATGELFF. CDR3 nucleotides: TGTGCCAGCAGCTTTGGGGCAACCGGGGAGCTGTTTTTT.

The J gene is TRBJ2-2, the V gene TRBV5-6; 8 nucleotides match TRBD2. Per germline, CDR1 SGHDT and CDR2 YYEEEE. J lost 0 bases, V lost 4 bases, and 5 bases had no gene match. This CDR3 is 16 amino acids long. The CDR3, as DNA: TGTGCCAGCAGCGGAACGGGACTAGCGAACACCGGGGAGCTGTTTTTT. This codes for CASSGTGLANTGELFF.

The chain links TRBV2 to TRBJ1-3; no reliable D call. Germline V gene sequence: CDR1 SNHLY, CDR2 FYNNEI. Trimming removed 9 bases from V and 2 bases from J, with 14 bases in between. This CDR3 region has 14 residues. In nucleotides, the CDR3 is TGTGCCAGTCTAGACGGGAGTGCTGGAAACACCATATATTTT. This codes for CASLDGSAGNTIYF. The complete variable domain, with remaining parts taken from reference TRBV2 and TRBJ1-3, reads EPEVTQTPSHQVTQMGQEVILRCVPISNHLYFYWYRQILGQKVEFLVSFYNNEISEKSEIFDDQFSVERPDGSNFTLKIRSTKLEDSAMYFCASLDGSAGNTIYFGEGSWLTVV.

This clone was seen a few times. The gene calls are TRBV3-1 (or the pseudogene TRBV3-2) and TRBJ2-3; D is unclear. The CDR3 is made up of 12 amino acids. CDR1 LGHDT and CDR2 YNNKEL come from the germline V gene (reference sequence). V gave up 0 bases and J gave up 9 bases, with 7 bases separating them. In nucleotides, the CDR3 is TGTGCCAGCAGCCAAGAAACCAGAACGCAGTATTTT. Its protein product is CASSQETRTQYF.

The sample holds a few counts of this clone. The rearrangement joins TRBV7-9 to TRBJ1-1; D is unresolved. The CDR3 runs 12 residues. Germline assignment: CDR1 SEHNR and CDR2 FQNEAQ (reference sequence). V gave up 3 bases and J gave up 0 bases, with 2 bases separating them. CDR3 nucleotides: TGTGCCAGCAGCTTCATGAACACTGAAGCTTTCTTT. Protein: CASSFMNTEAFF.

In DNA, the CDR3 is TGCAGCGCCGGGACAGTCCCCTACGAGCAGTACTTC. It codes for CSAGTVPYEQYF. This chain links TRBV29-1 with TRBJ2-7; 7 bases agree with TRBD1. The CDR3 totals 12 residues. V trimming: 7 bases; J trimming: 2 bases; junction bases outside the gene matches: 5. CDR1 and CDR2 from the germline V gene are SQVTM and ANQGSEA.

The rearrangement joins TRBV10-2 to TRBJ2-7; TRBD1 is a possible D gene (5 bases). Germline V gene sequence: CDR1 WSHSY, CDR2 SAAADI. This CDR3 comprises 14 residues. V lost 2 bases, J lost 1 base, and 9 bases lay in between. CDR3 protein: CASSEGRVSYEQYF. CDR3 DNA: TGCGCCAGCAGTGAGGGCAGGGTATCCTACGAGCAGTACTTC.

V usage is TRBV27 and J usage is TRBJ1-2, with a tentative D call TRBD1 (6 bases). V was shortened by 6 bases and J by 2 bases, with 16 bases between the two germline ends. This CDR3 has 15 amino acids. CDR1 and CDR2 from the germline V gene are MNHEY and SMNVEV (reference sequence). CDR3 coding DNA: TGTGCCAGCAGCCACGAGCAGGGGCTGAACTATGGCTACACCTTC. The encoded protein is CASSHEQGLNYGYTF.

This clone was seen only once. The chain employs TRBV19 and TRBJ1-5; 10 bases are shared with TRBD1. V lost 11 bases and J lost 7; bases outside the gene matches: 23. Looked up from germline, CDR1 is LNHDA and CDR2 is SQIVND (reference sequence). There are 18 residues in the CDR3. The CDR3 here is CASAGTGERWAGGQPQHF. The CDR3 nucleotides read TGTGCCTCCGCCGGGACAGGGGAGCGATGGGCAGGGGGGCAGCCCCAGCATTTT.

A few counts support this clone. V usage is TRBV7-6 and J usage is TRBJ2-7; 7 nucleotides line up with TRBD2. Germline CDR1 SGHVS, CDR2 FNYEAQ. The CDR3 length is 17 residues. Trimming cost V 5 bases and J 2 bases; bases outside gene matches: 15. CDR3 residues: CASSKDVPSGVTYEQYF. The CDR3 bases are TGTGCCAGCAGCAAAGACGTCCCCAGCGGGGTTACCTACGAGCAGTACTTC.

This rearrangement joins TRBV10-3 to TRBJ2-4; TRBD1 aligns across 8 bases. Germline CDR1 reads ENHRY; CDR2 reads SYGVKD. Unmatched junction bases numbered 9, after V lost 5 bases and J lost 3 bases. The CDR3 contains 16 residues. The CDR3 region is CAISPTGEPLKNIQYF. In nucleotides, the CDR3 is TGTGCCATCAGTCCGACAGGGGAGCCCCTCAAAAACATTCAGTACTTC.

The chain links TRBV24-1 to TRBJ2-1; 14 nucleotides align to TRBD2. The CDR3 length is 17 residues. Germline values: CDR1 KGHDR, CDR2 SFDVKD. The trim removed 4 bases at V and 8 bases at J, leaving 9 bases unmatched. As DNA, the CDR3 is TGTGCCACCAGTGAGAAGCAGGGACTAGCGGGGGTGGATGAGCAGTTCTTC. Translated, it gives CATSEKQGLAGVDEQFF.

The chain combines TRBV7-9 with TRBJ2-7, with 9 bases aligning to TRBD1. The V and J ends lost 6 bases and 6 bases, in that order; junction bases with no gene match: 12. Per the germline V gene, CDR1 is SEHNR and CDR2 is FQNEAQ (reference sequence). The length of the CDR3 is 15 residues. The CDR3 is CASSQGQGQLFEQYF. The CDR3 coding sequence is TGTGCCAGCAGTCAAGGACAGGGGCAGCTATTCGAGCAGTACTTC.

In DNA, the CDR3 is TGTGCCAGCAGTTCTTCCGGGACGCCCTTCACAGATACGCAGTATTTT. This sequence encodes CASSSSGTPFTDTQYF. V usage is TRBV27 and J usage is TRBJ2-3; possibly TRBD1 or TRBD2 for D (5 bases each). CDR3 size: 16 residues. The ends were cut back, 4 bases at V and 2 bases at J, with 16 bases in the middle. In germline, CDR1 is MNHEY, CDR2 SMNVEV (reference sequence).

The V gene is TRBV2, the J gene TRBJ2-1, with TRBD1 identical over 8 bases. Germline CDR1 and CDR2: SNHLY and FYNNEI. With V trimmed by 1 base and J by 12 bases, 2 bases remained unmatched. The CDR3 is 12 amino acids. The CDR3 here is CASSEGGQGQFF. CDR3 DNA: TGTGCCAGCAGTGAAGGCGGACAGGGGCAGTTCTTC.

The rearrangement joins TRBV27 to TRBJ1-1; tentatively, D is TRBD1 (5 bases). Germline lookup yields CDR1 MNHEY and CDR2 SMNVEV (reference sequence). With 5 bases removed from V and 0 bases from J, the gap between germline ends came to 7 bases. The CDR3 is 13 amino acids. The CDR3 spells CASSRQLNTEAFF. CDR3 coding DNA: TGTGCCAGCAGTCGACAGCTGAACACTGAAGCTTTCTTT.